These 2 T cell receptor beta chains share one sample of origin, sequenced in a study of blood T cell repertoires in COVID-19 (dated by TCRdb to about 2020). Library generation was performed with the immunoSEQ multiplex PCR assay. Sourced from immuneACCESS, this table was stored by TCRdb with only in-frame sequences that have V and J called. A share of the clones is absent; for the studies checked, an unresolved V gene accounts for under half, and the remainder has no known explanation. Counted in this sample were 370,000 or so clones; 81% of them appeared once. The ten largest clones represent around 1.1% of the sample. Material for sequencing was peripheral blood. Receptor source: a human donor with acute or convalescent COVID-19. The donor label of this sample is uncertain.

This clone has a handful of counts. This chain connects TRBV3-1 (or the pseudogene TRBV3-2) to TRBJ1-2, with 7 bases fitting TRBD1. This CDR3 comprises 16 residues. Trimming removed 4 bases from V and 6 bases from J; junction bases left unmatched: 14. Germline V lookup: CDR1 LGHDT, CDR2 YNNKEL (reference sequence). CDR3 coding DNA: TGTGCCAGCAGCCGGAACAGTGCCAGGGGGAGGAATGGCTACACCTTC. Residues: CASSRNSARGRNGYTF.

In DNA form, the CDR3 reads TGTGCCAGCAGTTTAATTAACAGGCAAGTCCCTGAAGCTTTCTTT. Translation: CASSLINRQVPEAFF. V usage is TRBV28 and J usage is TRBJ1-1; TRBD1 is a possible D gene (5 bases). This CDR3 spans 15 amino acids. V shed 2 bases and J shed 6 bases, with 16 bases lying between them. Per germline, CDR1 MDHEN and CDR2 SYDVKM.